The 26 T cell receptor beta chains in this list originate from one sample, sequenced in a study of neurological immune-mediated disorders. TCRdb redid the calling of the 5' RACE reads with MiXCR, one entry per CDR3 protein. Here the sample spans about 38,000 distinct CDR3 sequences, over 8.5% being singletons. Time point here: technical triplicate 1. The specimen was PBMCs. These receptors all stem from a man aged 60 to 69 with HTLV-1-associated myelopathy (HAM/TSP).

This clonotype was detected many times. The J gene is TRBJ2-5, the V gene TRBV2; TRBD1 is a possible D gene (5 bases). The CDR3 covers 13 residues. Trimming removed 3 bases at V and 4 bases at J, with 9 bases between. From germline, CDR1 is SNHLY and CDR2 FYNNEI. The CDR3 region has the DNA TGTGCCAGCAGTGAGGGGCCGGCAGAGACCCAGTACTTC. It encodes CASSEGPAETQYF.

This clonotype was counted ten times or more. The rearrangement uses TRBV20-1 and TRBJ2-3; 9 bases align to TRBD2. This CDR3 is built from 13 residues. In germline, CDR1 is DFQATT, CDR2 SNEGSKA (reference sequence). Germline trimming cut 6 bases from V and 4 bases from J; bases unmatched to any gene: 5. The CDR3 loop reads CSAGTSRPDTQYF. The CDR3 DNA is TGCAGTGCCGGGACTAGCCGTCCAGATACGCAGTATTTT.

This clonotype was seen many times. This rearrangement joins TRBV5-1 to TRBJ2-3; 12 bases fit TRBD2. The CDR3 is 17 amino acids. Losses at the gene ends were 0 bases for V and 4 bases for J; bases not matched to a gene: 6. CDR1 SGHRS and CDR2 YFSETQ come from the germline V gene. The CDR3 here is CASSLATSGRTADTQYF. CDR3 nucleotides: TGCGCCAGCAGCTTGGCCACTAGCGGGAGGACCGCAGATACGCAGTATTTT.

This clonotype was recorded at least ten times. The chain links TRBV12-3 or TRBV12-4 to TRBJ2-1; 10 bases match TRBD1. The trim removed 7 bases at V and 5 bases at J, leaving 8 bases unmatched. The CDR3 contains 15 residues. DNA of the CDR3: TGTGCCAGCAATACGGGACAGGGGCGGAACAATGAGCAGTTCTTC. It translates to CASNTGQGRNNEQFF.

This clonotype has ten or more counts. V gene TRBV6-5 combines with J gene TRBJ2-1; TRBD2 agrees at 7 bases. Germline-derived CDR1 and CDR2 are MNHEY and SVGAGI. The trim removed 5 bases at V and 0 bases at J, leaving 4 bases unmatched. The CDR3 consists of 15 residues. In DNA form, the CDR3 reads TGTGCCAGCAGTCGAAGCGGGGTCTCCTACAATGAGCAGTTCTTC. It encodes CASSRSGVSYNEQFF.

Ten or more counts support this clonotype. V gene TRBV10-3 combines with J gene TRBJ1-5, with D maybe TRBD1 (6 bases). CDR1 and CDR2 from the germline V gene are ENHRY and SYGVKD. The CDR3 is made up of 14 amino acids. V was clipped by 10 bases and J by 1 base, with 14 bases between them. The CDR3 DNA follows: TGTGCCACCCGCGGGGGCAACAGCAATCAGCCCCAGCATTTT. Amino acid sequence: CATRGGNSNQPQHF.

In regard to this clonotype: A read error is likely, as this CDR3 ends without the conserved phenylalanine or tryptophan. The chain combines TRBV4-1 with TRBJ1-1; TRBD1 is a possible D gene (6 bases). CDR1 is MGHRA and CDR2 is YSYEKL in the germline V gene. The CDR3 has 15 residues. The CDR3 DNA reads as TGCGCCAGCAGCAAAGAAACTACTCTCGGGGGCGCGGCTTTCGTT. It yields the protein CASSKETTLGGAAFV.

This clonotype was seen at least ten times. As DNA, the CDR3 is TGTGCCACCCCTAGCGCATACCCCTACGAGCAGTACTTC. It translates to CATPSAYPYEQYF. J is TRBJ2-7 and V is TRBV15; tentative D call: TRBD2 (6 bases). The CDR3 runs to 13 residues. Trimming left V 8 bases short and J 2 bases short, with 13 bases between. Germline V CDR1 and CDR2: LNHNV, YYDKDF (reference sequence).

Many counts were recorded for this clonotype. The chain has TRBV7-9 and TRBJ2-1; 7 bases are shared with TRBD1. The CDR3 covers 15 residues. Per germline, CDR1 SEHNR and CDR2 FQNEAQ (reference sequence). Unmatched junction bases numbered 6, after V lost 5 bases and J lost 2 bases. CDR3 loop: CASSPRQGAYNEQFF. CDR3 in DNA: TGTGCCAGCAGCCCGAGACAGGGAGCCTACAATGAGCAGTTCTTC.

This clonotype was observed many times. J is TRBJ2-3 and V is TRBV19; TRBD2 might be the D (5 bases). The ends were cut back, 3 bases at V and 8 bases at J, with 12 bases in the middle. This CDR3 contains 13 residues. In germline, CDR1 is LNHDA, CDR2 SQIVND (reference sequence). The CDR3 here is CASSMGRRSTQYF. DNA for the CDR3: TGTGCCAGTAGTATGGGTCGGAGGAGTACGCAGTATTTT.

This clonotype showed up many times. The genes are TRBV10-3 and TRBJ2-1, with D perhaps TRBD1 or TRBD2 (7 bases each). CDR3 length equals 15 residues. Germline V CDR1 and CDR2: ENHRY, SYGVKD. V lost 3 bases and J 9 bases, leaving 18 bases between the germline ends. This CDR3 is CAISDQGRGQVEQFF. For the CDR3, the DNA is TGTGCCATCAGTGACCAAGGGAGGGGGCAAGTTGAGCAGTTCTTC.

At least ten counts were recorded for this clonotype. The chain carries TRBV20-1 and TRBJ2-1, with D perhaps given as TRBD1 or TRBD2 (5 bases each). Germline V lookup: CDR1 DFQATT, CDR2 SNEGSKA (reference sequence). CDR3 length: 15 residues. Trimming took off 3 bases at V and 7 bases at J, with 19 bases between the two ends. The CDR3 DNA is TGCAGTGCTAGGCGAGGAGCGGAGAAGGGGAATGAGCAGTTCTTC. It translates to CSARRGAEKGNEQFF.

This clonotype was detected ten times or more. J is TRBJ1-4 and V is TRBV29-1; 9 nucleotides match TRBD1. Germline V gene data show CDR1 as SQVTM and CDR2 as ANQGSEA. Unmatched junction bases numbered 4, after V lost 6 bases and J lost 5 bases. The CDR3 is made up of 13 amino acids. This CDR3 is CSVYRGRNEKLFF. The CDR3 bases are TGCAGCGTCTACAGGGGGCGGAATGAAAAACTGTTTTTT.

This clonotype was detected ten times or more. The rearrangement links TRBV20-1 to TRBJ1-1, with unresolved D. V lost 1 base and J lost 5, with 14 bases in between. Germline assignment: CDR1 DFQATT and CDR2 SNEGSKA (reference sequence). CDR3 length: 14 residues. CDR3 residues: CSARGVSTGTEAFF. The CDR3 nucleotides read TGCAGTGCTAGAGGGGTCTCTACTGGGACTGAAGCTTTCTTT.

Ten or more counts support this clonotype. This chain joins TRBV20-1 and TRBJ2-1; D might be TRBD2 (6 bases). Germline V CDR1 and CDR2: DFQATT, SNEGSKA (reference sequence). CDR3 size: 17 residues. Trimming cost V 0 bases and J 2 bases, with 17 bases left between them. The CDR3 sequence: CSARDLRRDWTYNEQFF. The CDR3 region has the DNA TGCAGTGCTAGAGATCTGAGGCGGGATTGGACCTACAATGAGCAGTTCTTC.

This clonotype was counted ten times or more. The rearrangement uses TRBV6-5 and TRBJ1-5; D is undetermined. The germline CDR1 and CDR2 sequences are MNHEY and SVGAGI. The CDR3 has 17 amino acids. Trimming shortened V by 9 bases and J by 0 bases, and 21 bases separated the two germline ends. CDR3 protein: CASRPTRRTLSNQPQHF. As DNA, the CDR3 is TGTGCCAGTAGACCAACCAGGCGAACCCTTAGCAATCAGCCCCAGCATTTT.

This chain connects TRBV27 to TRBJ2-7; D is unclear. The CDR3 consists of 15 residues. Germline lookup yields CDR1 MNHEY and CDR2 SMNVEV (reference sequence). Between the trimmed V and J ends, which lost 11 bases and 0 bases, there was a span of 20 bases. For the CDR3, the DNA is TGTGCCGGCATCATACCTCGGTACAGCTCCTACGAGCAGTACTTC. Its translation: CAGIIPRYSSYEQYF.

This clonotype was seen ten or more times. The V call is TRBV20-1, the J call TRBJ2-2; D is unresolved. The germline gives CDR1 DFQATT, CDR2 SNEGSKA (reference sequence). V was trimmed by 2 bases and J by 2 bases, leaving 12 bases between them. The CDR3 length is 15 residues. The CDR3, as DNA: TGCAGTGCTAGAACTCCCTCCGCCAACACCGGGGAGCTGTTTTTT. Translating it yields CSARTPSANTGELFF.

This clonotype showed up many times. V and J are TRBV7-8 and TRBJ2-7; D is unresolved. CDR3 length: 17 residues. CDR1 and CDR2 from the germline V gene are SGHVS and FQNEAQ. V gave up 3 bases and J gave up 0 bases, with 18 bases separating them. CDR3 region: CASSFGVARTSSYEQYF. CDR3 bases: TGTGCCAGCAGCTTCGGTGTTGCCCGAACGTCCTCCTACGAGCAGTACTTC.

In its sample, this clonotype was seen many times. Here the CDR3 reads CASSLVRGNTEAFF. Here the CDR3 DNA reads TGTGCCAGCAGCTTAGTTCGGGGGAACACTGAAGCTTTCTTT. The chain employs TRBV7-2 and TRBJ1-1, with D uncertain. The CDR3 runs to 14 residues. V was trimmed by 1 base and J by 1 base, leaving 7 bases between them. CDR1 is SGHTA, CDR2 FQGNSA, per germline.

This clonotype was observed many times. The chain couples TRBV6-5 to TRBJ2-1; D is possibly TRBD1 or TRBD2 (5 bases each). CDR3 length: 15 residues. The germline gives CDR1 MNHEY, CDR2 SVGAGI. Between the trimmed V and J ends, which lost 2 bases and 5 bases, there was a span of 13 bases. DNA of the CDR3: TGTGCCAGCAGTTACGGGGACCTACCCCACAATGAGCAGTTCTTC. This gives the protein CASSYGDLPHNEQFF.

This clonotype was counted ten times or more. This may be a read error, as it is one base from a much larger clone. The CDR3 DNA sequence: TGCGCCAGCAACCAAGACCCGGGGGGGTCCTATAATTCACCCCTCCACTTT. It is translated as CASNQDPGGSYNSPLHF. The genes are TRBV4-1 and TRBJ1-6, with D possibly being TRBD1 (5 bases). Germline CDR1 reads MGHRA; CDR2 reads YSYEKL. CDR3 length: 17 amino acids.

This clonotype was found many times. The CDR3 coding sequence is TGTGCCAGCAGTTTGACGACAGGGCCCTACGAGCAGTACTTC. Amino acid sequence: CASSLTTGPYEQYF. The chain has TRBV6-5 and TRBJ2-7; 7 bases match TRBD1. Germline assignment: CDR1 MNHEY and CDR2 SVGAGI. The ends lost 4 bases at V and 2 bases at J; junction bases unmatched: 5. This CDR3 contains 14 residues.

This clonotype was seen repeatedly, ten times or more. The chain links TRBV18 to TRBJ1-1; TRBD1 might be the D (6 bases). Germline values: CDR1 KGHSH, CDR2 LQKENI. V dropped 0 bases and J dropped 3 bases, with 11 bases sitting between them. This CDR3 region has 15 residues. CDR3 sequence (DNA): TGTGCCAGCTCACCACCACAGGGAGGGTACACTGAAGCTTTCTTT. Protein sequence: CASSPPQGGYTEAFF.

Many counts were recorded for this clonotype. The chain is built from TRBV24-1 and TRBJ2-5; D possibly corresponds to TRBD2 (6 bases). V was clipped by 2 bases and J by 5 bases, with 14 bases between them. CDR3 length: 15 residues. The germline CDR1 and CDR2 sequences are KGHDR and SFDVKD. The chain's CDR3 is CATSDSGTVVETQYF. DNA of the CDR3: TGTGCCACCAGTGATTCCGGGACTGTTGTTGAGACCCAGTACTTC.

In its sample, this clonotype was seen many times. V gene TRBV7-2 combines with J gene TRBJ1-2; D is possibly TRBD1 (6 bases). V was trimmed by 1 base and J by 4 bases, leaving 16 bases between them. This CDR3 has 16 amino acids. From germline, CDR1 is SGHTA and CDR2 FQGNSA. CDR3 loop: CASSLEGTTTGYGYTF. As DNA, the CDR3 is TGTGCCAGCAGCTTAGAAGGGACAACGACTGGCTATGGCTACACCTTC.